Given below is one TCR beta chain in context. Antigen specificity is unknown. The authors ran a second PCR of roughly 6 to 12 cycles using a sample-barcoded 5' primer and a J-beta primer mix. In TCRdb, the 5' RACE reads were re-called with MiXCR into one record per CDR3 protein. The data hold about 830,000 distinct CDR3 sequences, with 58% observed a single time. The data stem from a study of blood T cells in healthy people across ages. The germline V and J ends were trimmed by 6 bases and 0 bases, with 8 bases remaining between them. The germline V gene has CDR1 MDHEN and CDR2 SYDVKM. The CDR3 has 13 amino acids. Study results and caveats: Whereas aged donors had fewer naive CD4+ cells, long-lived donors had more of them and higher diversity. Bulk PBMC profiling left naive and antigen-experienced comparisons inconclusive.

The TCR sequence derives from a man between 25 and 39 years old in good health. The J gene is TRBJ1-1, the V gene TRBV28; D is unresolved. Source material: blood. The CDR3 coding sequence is TGTGCCAGCAGCTCGCACATGAACACTGAAGCTTTCTTT. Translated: CASSSHMNTEAFF. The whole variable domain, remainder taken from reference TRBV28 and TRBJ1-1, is DVKVTQSSRYLVKRTGEKVFLECVQDMDHENMFWYRQDPGLGLRLIYFSYDVKMKEKGDIPEGYSVSREKKERFSLILESASTNQTSMYLCASSSHMNTEAFFGQGTRLTVV.